This record concerns one T cell receptor beta chain sequence. This table comes from immunoSEQ multiplex PCR, and its TCRdb copy is limited to in-frame clones, with some not included. In the table there are fewer than 200,000 clones, approximately 86% of which are singletons. The germline CDR1 and CDR2 sequences are SGHRS and YFSETQ. This CDR3 spans 17 amino acids. Losses at the gene ends were 4 bases for V and 8 bases for J; bases not matched to a gene: 17. The data stem from a study of blood T cell repertoires in COVID-19. About the study: COVID-19 samples collected from the United States, Italy and Spain covered acute and convalescent phases.

The sequence came from a man aged 45-65 years with active or convalescent COVID-19. Sequenced material: peripheral blood. This rearrangement joins TRBV5-1 to TRBJ2-1; the match to TRBD2 covers 8 bases. Written as DNA, the CDR3 is TGCGCCAGCAGCGCAGGAGGGCGGGAGGCCCTCTTGGATGAGCAGTTCTTC. Its translation is CASSAGGREALLDEQFF. The full variable domain, in which reference TRBV5-1 and TRBJ2-1 provide the parts outside the CDR3, is KAGVTQTPRYLIKTRGQQVTLSCSPISGHRSVSWYQQTPGQGLQFLFEYFSETQRNKGNFPGRFSGRQFSNSRSEMNVSTLELGDSALYLCASSAGGREALLDEQFFGPGTRLTVL.